Included here is one T cell receptor (beta chain) sequence, with context. The entry originates in a study of Tregs in tolerant kidney transplant recipients. The table came from immunoSEQ multiplex PCR; TCRdb's copy has only in-frame clones and leaves some out. The repertoire holds tens of thousands of clones, with roughly 89% as singletons. The germline CDR1 and CDR2 sequences are MNHEY and SVGAGI. The CDR3 is made up of 11 amino acids. With 6 bases removed from V and 5 bases from J, the gap between germline ends came to 6 bases. This TCR was sampled from a human donor in good health. This rearrangement joins TRBV6-5 to TRBJ2-3; the D is unclear. The source material was CD4+ T cells from blood. The CDR3 sequence is CASREVDTQYF. The CDR3 region has the DNA TGTGCCAGCAGGGAAGTAGATACGCAGTATTTT.